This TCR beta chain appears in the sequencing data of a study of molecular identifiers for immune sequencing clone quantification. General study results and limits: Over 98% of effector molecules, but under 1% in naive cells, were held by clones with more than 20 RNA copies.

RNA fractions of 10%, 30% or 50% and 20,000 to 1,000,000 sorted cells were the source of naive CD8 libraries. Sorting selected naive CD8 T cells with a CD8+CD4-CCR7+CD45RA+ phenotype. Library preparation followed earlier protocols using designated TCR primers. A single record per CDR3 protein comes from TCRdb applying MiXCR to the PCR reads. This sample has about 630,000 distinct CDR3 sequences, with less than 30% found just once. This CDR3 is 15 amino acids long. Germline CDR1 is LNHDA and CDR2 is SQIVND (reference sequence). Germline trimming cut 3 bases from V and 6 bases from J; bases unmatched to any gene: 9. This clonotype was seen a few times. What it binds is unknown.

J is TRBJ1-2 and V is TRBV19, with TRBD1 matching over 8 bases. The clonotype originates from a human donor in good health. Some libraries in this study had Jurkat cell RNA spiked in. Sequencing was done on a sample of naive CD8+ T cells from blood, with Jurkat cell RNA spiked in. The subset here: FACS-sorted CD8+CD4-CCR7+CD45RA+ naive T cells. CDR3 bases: TGTGCCAGTAGTATCGGACAGGGAGGAAGTCATGGCTACACCTTC. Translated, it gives CASSIGQGGSHGYTF.